This record looks at one TCR beta chain sequence and its context. As yet, its antigen is unknown. This specimen comes from a study of blood T cells in healthy people across ages. Study as a whole: Per every two T cells, about one barcoded beta molecule was captured by template switching. Findings and caveats of the study: Age advanced and TCR beta diversity per million T cells fell, roughly linearly. Samples with more naive T cells showed higher observed beta diversity.

The germline gives CDR1 SGHTA, CDR2 FQGNSA. There are 13 residues in the CDR3. Trimming pared 5 bases from V and 7 bases from J, leaving 9 bases between. It was with a sample-barcoded 5' primer and a J-beta primer mix that a second PCR of about 7 to 12 cycles was run. Researchers report that a template-switch adaptor with 12 random nucleotides tagged each cDNA molecule. TCRdb re-analysed the 5' RACE reads in MiXCR, keeping a single row per CDR3 protein. The data hold about 670,000 distinct CDR3 sequences, with roughly half observed a single time. The chain has TRBV7-2 and TRBJ1-6; perhaps TRBD1 as D (5 bases). The sequenced sample was blood. The clonotype was recovered from a woman of 80 years or more in good health. CDR3 sequence: CASSRYRNSPLHF. The CDR3 DNA follows: TGTGCCAGCAGCAGATACAGGAATTCACCCCTCCACTTT.